This T cell receptor (beta chain) was retrieved from a study of OX40 agonist ivuxolimab in advanced cancers. Turning to the study itself: Past anti-PD-1, anti-PD-L1 or anti-CTLA-4 therapy was accepted, and 30% to 50% had received some. Study-level results: Some patients without response likewise showed low normalized clonal expansion. At 0.1 to 3.0 mg/kg, CD4+ and CD8+ blood T cells expanded clonally by week 6. CD8+ T cells averaged more expanded clones than CD4+.

In the case of this clone: The antigen is not known.

Data came from immunoSEQ multiplex PCR; TCRdb stores just in-frame clones and leaves some out. In the table there are more than 70,000 clones, around 85% of which are singletons. CDR1 is MDHEN and CDR2 is SYDVKM in the germline V gene. The V and J ends lost 1 base and 4 bases respectively, with 13 bases between them. The CDR3 has 15 amino acids. The TCR sequence derives from an adult with an advanced solid tumor such as melanoma, head and neck, liver or kidney cancer. The V gene is TRBV28, the J gene TRBJ1-2; D perhaps matches TRBD1 (6 bases). The sequenced sample was CD4+ or CD8+ T cells sorted from blood, obtained in a trial of the OX40 agonist ivuxolimab. CDR3 bases: TGTGCCAGCAGTTTATTCTATCGGGGGCTCTATGGCTACACCTTC. It specifies CASSLFYRGLYGYTF.